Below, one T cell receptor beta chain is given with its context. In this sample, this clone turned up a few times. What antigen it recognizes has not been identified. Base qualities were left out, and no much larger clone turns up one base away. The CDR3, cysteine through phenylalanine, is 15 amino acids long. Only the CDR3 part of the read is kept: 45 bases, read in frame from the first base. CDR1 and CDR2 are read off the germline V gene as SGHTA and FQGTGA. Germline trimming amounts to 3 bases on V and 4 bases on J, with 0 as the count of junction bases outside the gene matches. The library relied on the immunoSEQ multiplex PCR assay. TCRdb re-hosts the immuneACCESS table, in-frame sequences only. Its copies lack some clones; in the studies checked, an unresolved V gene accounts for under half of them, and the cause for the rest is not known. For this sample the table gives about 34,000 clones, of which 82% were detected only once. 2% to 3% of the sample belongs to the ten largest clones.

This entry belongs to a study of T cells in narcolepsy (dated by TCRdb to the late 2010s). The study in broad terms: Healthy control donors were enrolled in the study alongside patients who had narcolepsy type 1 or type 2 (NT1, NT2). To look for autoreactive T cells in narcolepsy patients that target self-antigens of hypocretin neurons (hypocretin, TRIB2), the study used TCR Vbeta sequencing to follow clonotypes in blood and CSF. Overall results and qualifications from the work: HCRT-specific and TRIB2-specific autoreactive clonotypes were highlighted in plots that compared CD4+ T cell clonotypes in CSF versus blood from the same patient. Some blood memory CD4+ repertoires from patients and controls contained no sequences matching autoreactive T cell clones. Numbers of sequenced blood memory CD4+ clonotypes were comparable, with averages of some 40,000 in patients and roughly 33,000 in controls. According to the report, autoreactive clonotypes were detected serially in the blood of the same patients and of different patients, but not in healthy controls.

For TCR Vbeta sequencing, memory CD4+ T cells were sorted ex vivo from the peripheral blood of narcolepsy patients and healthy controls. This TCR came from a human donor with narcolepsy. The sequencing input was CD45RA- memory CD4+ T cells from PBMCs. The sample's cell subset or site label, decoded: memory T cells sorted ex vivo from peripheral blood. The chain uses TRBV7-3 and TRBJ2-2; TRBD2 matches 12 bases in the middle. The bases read TGTGCCAGCAGCTTGACTAGCGGGAGCACCGGGGAGCTGTTTTTT. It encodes CASSLTSGSTGELFF.